This T cell receptor (beta chain) derives from a study of Graves' ophthalmopathy and Graves' hyperthyroidism. Overall study: Stable hyperthyroidism meant no ophthalmopathy within 18 months of follow-up. Regarding the study as a whole: Detected in blood as well were most expanded thyroid clonotypes with frequency above 0.001.

Enrollment excluded any patients with other autoimmune diseases, uncontrolled infections, pregnancy or lactation. Diagnoses were established from clinical symptoms, serum thyroxine, TRAb, thyroid ultrasound and orbital computed tomography. This clonotype was found many times. Its antigen is not identified. The authors amplified TCR beta CDR3 regions from RNA transcripts. The first round was an RT-PCR with HTBI primers, and the second round was a multiplex PCR. In TCRdb, the multiplex PCR reads were re-called with MiXCR into one record per CDR3 protein. The sample has a few hundred thousand distinct CDR3 sequences, about 35% seen once; the top ten hold about 4.6%. The trim removed 6 bases at V and 0 bases at J, leaving 4 bases unmatched. Germline V CDR1 and CDR2: MNHEY, SVGAGI. This CDR3 contains 15 residues.

The receptor was derived from an adult man with Graves' hyperthyroidism. The sample was peripheral blood or thyroid tissue (not recorded which). The chain carries TRBV6-5 and TRBJ1-5; 8 bases map to TRBD1. CDR3 nucleotide sequence: TGTGCCAGCAGGCCGACAGGGGCTAGCAATCAGCCCCAGCATTTT. Its protein is CASRPTGASNQPQHF.